The 15 T cell receptor beta chains below come from one sample, sequenced in a study of blood T cell repertoires in COVID-19. This table comes from immunoSEQ multiplex PCR, and its TCRdb copy is limited to in-frame clones, with some not included. The sample contains approximately 280,000 clones, about 86% of which appear only once. The sequenced sample consisted of peripheral blood. Receptor source: a woman in her twenties or thirties who had recovered from COVID-19.

This chain links TRBV5-1 with TRBJ1-3, with 8 bases aligning to TRBD1. The CDR3 consists of 16 residues. Germline V CDR1 and CDR2: SGHRS, YFSETQ. Trimming at V came to 5 bases and at J to 0 bases, leaving 7 bases not matched to a gene. This CDR3 reads CASRPDRGTSGNTIYF. CDR3 coding DNA: TGCGCCAGCAGACCAGACAGGGGAACCTCTGGAAACACCATATATTTT.

V and J are TRBV6-5 and TRBJ2-1; D gene ambiguous. The V end was cut by 5 bases, the J end by 0 bases, with 11 bases between. This CDR3 is built from 15 residues. The V gene's germline CDR1 is MNHEY and CDR2 SVGAGI. This CDR3 reads CASSRSGRSYNEQFF. Here the CDR3 DNA reads TGTGCCAGCAGTCGTAGTGGGCGCTCCTACAATGAGCAGTTCTTC.

CDR3 DNA sequence: TGTGCCAGCAGTTCTCTGTCGGGGGCTGGAAACACCATATATTTT. Encoded protein: CASSSLSGAGNTIYF. V is TRBV28 and J is TRBJ1-3, with a weak D call TRBD1 (5 bases). From germline, CDR1 is MDHEN and CDR2 SYDVKM. The CDR3 is 15 amino acids. V was trimmed by 4 bases and J by 2 bases, leaving 12 bases between them.

The chain employs TRBV12-3 or TRBV12-4 and TRBJ1-1; possible D gene TRBD1, 5 bases. Deletions cut 5 bases from V and 3 bases from J, with 10 bases between. The CDR3 runs to 13 residues. CDR3 sequence: CASSPGHYTEAFF. DNA for the CDR3: TGTGCCAGCAGTCCCGGACACTACACTGAAGCTTTCTTT.

The chain employs TRBV2 and TRBJ2-7; 9 bases align to TRBD2. Unmatched junction bases numbered 5, after V lost 8 bases and J lost 3 bases. The CDR3 consists of 13 residues. Germline V gives CDR1 SNHLY, CDR2 FYNNEI. The CDR3 DNA reads TGTGCCAGCCAGCGGGAGGAAATCTACGAGCAGTACTTC. Protein: CASQREEIYEQYF.

The chain joins TRBV21-1 to TRBJ2-3; the D call of TRBD2 is as the table states it, not checked on the DNA. TRBV21-1 is reported as a pseudogene. The CDR3 sequence is 12 residues long. The CDR3 loop reads CASSRGADTQYF. In DNA, the CDR3 is TGTGCCAGCAGCAGGGGGGCAGATACGCAGTATTTT.

CDR3 sequence (DNA): TGTGCCAGCAGCACTAAGAGTAGCACAGATACGCAGTATTTT. Its protein product is CASSTKSSTDTQYF. The rearrangement uses TRBV7-2 and TRBJ2-3; D not resolved. The germline V gene encodes CDR1 SGHTA and CDR2 FQGNSA. V lost 5 bases to trimming and J lost 0 bases, with 9 bases between them. The CDR3 is 14 amino acids.

This clone was detected only once. The chain has TRBV27 and TRBJ2-2; TRBD2 matches at 13 bases. Trimming at V came to 6 bases and at J to 8 bases, leaving 3 bases not matched to a gene. CDR3 length: 14 residues. Germline values: CDR1 MNHEY, CDR2 SMNVEV (reference sequence). The chain's CDR3 is CASRLAGGSGELFF. Written as DNA, the CDR3 is TGTGCCAGCAGACTAGCGGGGGGGTCGGGGGAGCTGTTTTTT.

V gene TRBV2 combines with J gene TRBJ2-3, with TRBD2 matching over 8 bases. V shed 3 bases, J shed 5 bases, and the junction held 13 bases outside the gene matches. This CDR3 region has 17 residues. CDR1 is SNHLY, CDR2 FYNNEI, per germline. For the CDR3, the DNA is TGTGCCAGCAGTGACTTAGCGGGACAACCTGAGGGAGATACGCAGTATTTT. It codes for CASSDLAGQPEGDTQYF.

The chain combines TRBV19 with TRBJ2-3, with TRBD2 as a possible D gene (6 bases). Trimming stripped 3 bases from V and 6 bases from J, with 10 bases between. This CDR3 comprises 13 residues. Per germline, CDR1 LNHDA and CDR2 SQIVND (reference sequence). CDR3 nucleotides: TGTGCCAGTAGTATTGGGACTCCCGATACGCAGTATTTT. Amino acids: CASSIGTPDTQYF.

Regarding this clone: Relative to the germline gene, one junction end is altered; a read error may explain this. The chain employs TRBV5-1 and TRBJ2-5; TRBD2 matches 7 bases. Germline CDR1 reads SGHRS; CDR2 reads YFSETQ. The CDR3 has 17 residues. The CDR3 coding sequence is TGCGCCAACAGCCGGGGGGTCCCAAACATATACCAAGAGACCCAGTACTTC. Translating gives CANSRGVPNIYQETQYF.

The V call is TRBV5-1, the J call TRBJ2-2; D may be TRBD1 (6 bases). CDR3 length: 15 amino acids. V gave up 4 bases and J gave up 4 bases, with 14 bases separating them. CDR1 and CDR2 (germline): SGHRS, YFSETQ. CDR3: CASSADSYSTGELFF. The DNA of the CDR3 is TGCGCCAGCAGCGCGGACAGCTACAGCACCGGGGAGCTGTTTTTT.

The chain uses TRBV7-9 and TRBJ2-3; 7 bases match TRBD1. Germline assignment: CDR1 SEHNR and CDR2 FQNEAQ (reference sequence). Trimming cost V 5 bases and J 0 bases; bases outside gene matches: 5. This CDR3 spans 15 amino acids. Here the CDR3 reads CASSRRQGSTDTQYF. CDR3 bases: TGTGCCAGCAGCCGACGACAGGGTAGCACAGATACGCAGTATTTT.

The J gene is TRBJ1-6, the V gene TRBV28; 8 nucleotides agree with TRBD1. Germline CDR1 and CDR2: MDHEN and SYDVKM. The CDR3 has 14 amino acids. The V and J ends lost 6 bases and 9 bases, in that order; junction bases with no gene match: 7. The CDR3: CASSLDRGPSPLHF. The DNA for the CDR3 is TGTGCCAGCAGCTTAGACAGGGGCCCTTCACCCCTCCACTTT. The full variable domain, completed using reference TRBV28 and TRBJ1-6, is DVKVTQSSRYLVKRTGEKVFLECVQDMDHENMFWYRQDPGLGLRLIYFSYDVKMKEKGDIPEGYSVSREKKERFSLILESASTNQTSMYLCASSLDRGPSPLHFGNGTRLTVT.

This chain connects TRBV5-4 to TRBJ2-2, with D uncertain. Germline lookup yields CDR1 SGHNT and CDR2 YYREEE (reference sequence). The CDR3 is 14 amino acids. The germline V and J ends were trimmed by 3 bases and 4 bases, with 10 bases remaining between them. Here the CDR3 DNA reads TGTGCCAGCAGCTCGGCGACAACCACCGGGGAGCTGTTTTTT. Translated, it gives CASSSATTTGELFF.